Described below is a single T cell receptor (beta chain) sequence and its context. The sample is drawn from a study of blood T cell repertoires in COVID-19. Germline CDR1 SGHRS, CDR2 YFSETQ. The CDR3 sequence is 16 residues long. The V end lost 0 bases, the J end lost 5 bases, and 18 bases lay between the germline ends. Sequencing used immunoSEQ multiplex PCR; TCRdb keeps in-frame clones, though not all of them. The sample gives some 360,000 clones, around nine tenths of which show up once; just over 1% is in the top ten. The chain employs TRBV5-1 and TRBJ2-7; D is undetermined. Material: PBMCs or T cells enriched from blood (not recorded which). The TCR comes from a woman in her twenties or thirties who had been exposed to COVID-19. The CDR3 bases are TGCGCCAGCAGCTTGGACATGCTCGTTGTAAACGACGAGCAGTACTTC. Translating it yields CASSLDMLVVNDEQYF.